This TCR beta chain originates from a study of cytomegalovirus exposure and HLA in healthy donors (TCRdb year 2017). Study-wide context: According to an earlier analysis of a few hundred of the donors, about 190 million T cells yielded over 100 million unique TCR beta sequences and about 280 Gb of sequence data. About 300 gigabases of sequencing data and tens of millions of unique TCR sequences were included in an early release covering roughly 600 HLA-typed donors. Of the roughly 400 genotyped donors, less than 85% were placed in the genetic ancestry cluster associated with self-reported Caucasian donors. The study aimed to test whether signatures of past pathogen exposure could be identified by cataloging public T cell receptors. The study used immunosequencing to profile the T cell repertoires of 600 to 850 subjects and linked those repertoires to cytomegalovirus serostatus. In addition to the first cohort of about 650 subjects, a separate validation cohort of approximately 130 different subjects was used. The study combined high-throughput TCR immunosequencing, statistical association of individual TCRs with disease status, and machine learning to predict cytomegalovirus infection status. To study patterns of TCR occurrence, a later analysis re-analyzed previously published TCR beta repertoires from under 750 donors and added high-resolution HLA genotyping. Rather than drawing on any new phenotypic data, the later analysis identified candidate immune exposures from TCR beta sequences and the way those sequences occurred across donors. An earlier analysis of 587 of the donors applied high-throughput TCR beta sequencing to assess whether each TCR beta V gene segment acted as functional or pseudogenic. Donor age, sex, ethnicity and CMV serostatus were compiled alongside the repertoire data. A later genetic analysis took genome-wide SNP genotypes for about three fifths of the roughly 700 donors and used that subset as a discovery cohort. Every discovery cohort repertoire had been produced on one sequencing platform. Class I and class II HLA loci were covered by the typing at four-digit resolution. Typing coverage varied by locus: 629-630 donors for A, B, C, DRB1 and DQB1; roughly 510 for DQA1; some 610 for DPA1; around 490 for DPB1. Roughly 5 DR-DQ haplotypes were treated as single units for association and clustering because of strong linkage in the cohort. Among 398 genotyped donors of the cohort, an average of about 240,000 unique TCR beta nucleotide sequences were sequenced per donor, roughly 18% of them non-productive.

The paper's findings and limits, for the study overall: The study gave a list of around 170 TCR beta chains associated with cytomegalovirus. HLA typing was unavailable for some donors at each locus, so association tests used only the typed subset. Only TCR beta chains were sequenced in this cohort, and the absence of alpha or paired-chain data limited detectable features. A later analysis associated 15,000 to 20,000 TCR beta sequences with specific HLA alleles at a false discovery rate of 0.05. A further reported finding was that TCR beta sequences accurately predicted the HLA-A and HLA-B alleles for most subjects in the first cohort. In an earlier analysis of roughly 500 of the donors, most TCR beta V segments appeared in productive rearrangements about 87% or about 30% of the time, broadly matching IMGT annotations. A later analysis found that TCR association rates varied across HLA loci, with DRB1 alleles showing the most associated TCRs and HLA-C alleles the fewest. Sequencing depth was assumed to be roughly uniform across donors in the presence/absence analyses, though that assumption may not hold. The authors suggested that the approach could potentially be extended to other disease states and immunological phenotypes. According to a later analysis, most CMV-associated TCR beta chains appeared to be HLA-restricted, and the HLA associations seemed to be driven largely by CMV exposure. Immune exposure information for the cohort was limited to CMV serostatus. A later genetic analysis reported fewer N-insertions in productive TCRs among donors in an Asian-associated ancestry cluster than the roughly 650-donor mean. According to a later analysis, parvovirus B19, influenza, CMV and Epstein-Barr virus appeared linked to several top co-occurrence clusters. V-gene and J-gene trimming of TCR beta chains was associated with a missense DCLRE1C variant in a later genetic analysis, and the association was replicated in an independent cohort. Because counts were too low, roughly 17 rarely observed V segments, including chromosome 9 orphons, were left out of the earlier analysis of approximately 580 of the donors. A cluster of highly shared sequence variants was judged likely to be a technical artifact of the sequencing pipeline. While some public TCRs were present in many individuals, most TCR sequences turned up only very rarely across donors. Three of the identified cytomegalovirus-associated TCR beta chains were confirmed in vitro to be specific for cytomegalovirus antigens. Some IMGT-functional V segments, including TRBV6-2 and TRBV6-3, could not be distinguished by the 87-base-pair reads and were therefore excluded. In a later analysis, HLA-associated TCR beta chains were found to be more clonally expanded and to have lower generation probabilities than equally common non-associated chains. When HLA alleles, especially DR and DQ, strongly co-occurred, TCR associations were difficult to assign to individual alleles. In both the original and validation cohorts, the classifier was reported to diagnose cytomegalovirus status with high specificity and sensitivity. Linkage disequilibrium might explain the correlated functional status among segregating V segments, but an unknown experimental factor could not be excluded.

The CDR3 starts with the cysteine, ends with the phenylalanine, and has 15 residues. The DNA shown is the 45-base CDR3, in frame from base 1. The germline V gene (reference sequence) gives CDR1 as MNHEY and CDR2 as SMNVEV. Trimming at the junction amounts to 8 bases on V and 1 base on J, and the germline ends lie 15 bases apart. Library creation used the immunoSEQ multiplex PCR assay. The multiplex PCR relied on a mix of 60 forward primers for TCR Vbeta segments and 13 reverse primers for TCR Jbeta segments. The CDR3 region of rearranged TCR beta genes was amplified from genomic DNA with a multiplex PCR assay. The Illumina HiSeq System was used to sequence the amplified TCR beta libraries as 87-base-pair reads. The source study handled its data this way. A later analysis counted about 80 million unique TCR beta chains across the 650 to 800 repertoires, and some 11 million of these chains were shared by at least two donors. Raw reads were error-corrected and collapsed into unique sequences with a nearest-neighbor algorithm that merged closely related sequences to remove PCR and sequencing errors. To assign V, D and J gene segments, CDR3 sequences were aligned to IMGT reference sequences. For a sequence to be retained, at least a six-nucleotide match to both a V gene segment and a J gene segment was required. Rearrangements were classified as productive when the CDR3 lacked stop codons and remained in frame with V and J, and all other rearrangements were classified as non-productive. CDR3 was defined according to IMGT convention as the region running from the second conserved V-encoded cysteine to the conserved J-encoded phenylalanine. The earlier analysis of about 610 of the donors excluded any sequence lacking an unambiguous match to a single V gene segment. In an earlier analysis of some 590 of the donors, a V segment was called functional when productive rearrangements were above 56.7%, and segregating when the standard deviation between donors exceeded 5%. To diagnose cytomegalovirus status from the catalog of TCR beta chain sequences, a statistical classification framework was built. A later analysis assigned V and J genes by comparing TCR nucleotide sequences with IMGT/GENE-DB human TR gene sequences. In a later analysis, CDR3 sequences and most-parsimonious VDJ recombination scenarios were assigned using the TCRdist pipeline. In a later analysis, each TCR beta chain was defined by its CDR3 amino acid sequence together with its V-gene family, and reads lacking a unique V-gene family were excluded. As a way to deal with suspected cross-contamination and a sequencing artifact, a later analysis dropped 450 to 600 nucleotide sequences that were highly shared and had low generation probability. A later analysis calculated a clonal expansion index for each public chain from normalized within-repertoire ranks of inferred template counts. In a later analysis, generation probabilities were computed using a VDJ recombination model fitted to out-of-frame rearrangements, and the results were checked against IGoR. In a later analysis, hypergeometric tests were used to score TCR-TCR, TCR-HLA and TCR-CMV co-occurrence, with a repertoire-size bias correction applied to TCR pairs. In a later analysis, false discovery rates were estimated by permuting HLA or CMV assignments 20 times. In a later analysis, co-occurring TCRs were grouped using DBSCAN, with TCRdist sequence similarity added in when clustering inside HLA-allele-positive subsets. Co-occurrence clustering excluded repertoires with fewer than 30,000 or more than 120,000 public chains, plus five with anomalous nucleotide sharing. The source is immuneACCESS, and TCRdb retained only in-frame sequences with V and J called. Part of the clones is not carried over; for the studies checked, unresolved V genes explain less than half of this, and the remainder is unexplained. Clone size and V and J calls were adopted from that table, with D and trimming inferred from the DNA. The sample includes hundreds of thousands of clones, with approximately 82% observed a single time. Approximately 3.8% of the sample is in the top ten clones.

The cohort comprised around 690 healthy bone marrow donors. All cohort members were sampled while nominally healthy, although unrecorded immune exposures were likely present. The donor tested CMV seronegative, placing the donor among the 350 to 400 seronegative members of the cohort. A peripheral blood sample was provided by each donor, and peripheral blood mononuclear cells were used for TCR beta sequencing. Genomic DNA extraction from the blood cell samples was performed with the Qiagen DNeasy Blood Extraction Kit. Notes on this clone: Its binding antigen is unknown. Base quality data are lacking; no much larger clone is found one base away.

Rearrangement joined TRBV27 to TRBJ2-1, and possibly TRBD2, on 5 matching bases. Sample: PBMCs. This TCR was sampled from a male donor in good health and CMV-seronegative. The encoded CDR3 is CASRSILVSYNEQFF. At the DNA level, the sequence is TGTGCCAGCCGCTCTATACTAGTGTCCTACAATGAGCAGTTCTTC.